This record covers a single T cell receptor beta chain. Its antigen is as yet unknown. The sample originates from a study of T cells in localized non-small cell lung cancer. Study findings and constraints: A median of approximately 50 clones ranked among the top 100 in tumor appeared in adjacent lung. The study found T cell clonality highest in uninvolved adjacent lung, above tumor. Analysis by sequencing included only one tumor region, so heterogeneity remains possible. A denser population of T cells in blood accompanied longer overall survival.

This CDR3 comprises 13 residues. V lost 4 bases and J lost 8, with 14 bases in between. CDR1 and CDR2 (germline): LNHNV, YYDKDF (reference sequence). The method was immunoSEQ multiplex PCR; TCRdb's version includes in-frame clones alone and lacks a portion of them. The sample records about 48,000 clones, approximately 80% being singletons. This receptor was obtained from a man aged 35 to 69 with stage I squamous cell lung carcinoma. The rearrangement joins TRBV15 to TRBJ1-2; D call uncertain. The sample was peripheral blood, taken before any cancer treatment. This CDR3 reads CATSTNEVSGYTF. In nucleotides, the CDR3 is TGTGCCACCAGCACAAACGAGGTTTCAGGCTACACCTTC.